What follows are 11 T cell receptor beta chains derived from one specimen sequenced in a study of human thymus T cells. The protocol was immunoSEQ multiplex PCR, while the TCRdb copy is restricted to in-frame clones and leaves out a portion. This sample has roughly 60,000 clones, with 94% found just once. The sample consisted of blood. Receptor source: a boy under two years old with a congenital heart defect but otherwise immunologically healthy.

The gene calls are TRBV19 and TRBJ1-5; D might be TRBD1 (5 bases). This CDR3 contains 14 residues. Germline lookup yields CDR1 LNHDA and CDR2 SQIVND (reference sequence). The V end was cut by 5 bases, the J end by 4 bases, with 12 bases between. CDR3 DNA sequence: TGTGCCAGTAGTGGGTCAGGGCGAAATCAGCCCCAGCATTTT. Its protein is CASSGSGRNQPQHF.

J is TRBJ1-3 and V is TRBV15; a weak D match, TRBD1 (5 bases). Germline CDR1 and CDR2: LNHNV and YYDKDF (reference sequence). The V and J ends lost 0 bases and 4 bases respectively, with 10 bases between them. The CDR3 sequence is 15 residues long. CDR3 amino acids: CATSRDWGWGNTIYF. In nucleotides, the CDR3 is TGTGCCACCAGCAGAGACTGGGGGTGGGGAAACACCATATATTTT.

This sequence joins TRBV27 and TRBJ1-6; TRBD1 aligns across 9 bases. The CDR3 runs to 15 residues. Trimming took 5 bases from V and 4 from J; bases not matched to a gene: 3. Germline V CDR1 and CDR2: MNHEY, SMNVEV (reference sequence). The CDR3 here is CASSPGTGYNSPLHF. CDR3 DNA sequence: TGTGCCAGCAGTCCCGGGACAGGGTATAATTCACCCCTCCACTTT.

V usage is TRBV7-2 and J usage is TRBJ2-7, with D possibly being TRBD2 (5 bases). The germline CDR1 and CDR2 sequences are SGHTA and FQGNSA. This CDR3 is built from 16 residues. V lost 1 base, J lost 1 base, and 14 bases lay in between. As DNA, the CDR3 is TGTGCCAGCAGCTTAGTATCTAGCAGTTTTTCCTACGAGCAGTACTTC. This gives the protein CASSLVSSSFSYEQYF.

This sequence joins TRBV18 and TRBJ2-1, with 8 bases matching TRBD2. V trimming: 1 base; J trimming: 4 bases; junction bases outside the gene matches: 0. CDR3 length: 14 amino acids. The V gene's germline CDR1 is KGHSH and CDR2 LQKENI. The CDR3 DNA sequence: TGTGCCAGCTCACCACTAGCGGGGTACAATGAGCAGTTCTTC. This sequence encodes CASSPLAGYNEQFF.

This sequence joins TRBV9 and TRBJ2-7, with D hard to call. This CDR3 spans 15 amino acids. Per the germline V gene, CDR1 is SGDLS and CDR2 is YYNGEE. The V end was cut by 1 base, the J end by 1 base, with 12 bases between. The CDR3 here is CASSVRADHSYEQYF. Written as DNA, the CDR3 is TGTGCCAGCAGCGTACGGGCAGACCATTCCTACGAGCAGTACTTC.

CDR3 protein: CASSSRLNEQYF. CDR3 DNA: TGTGCCAGCAGCAGTAGGCTAAACGAGCAGTACTTC. This chain joins TRBV21-1 and TRBJ2-7. TRBV21-1 is given as a pseudogene. The CDR3 sequence is 12 residues long.

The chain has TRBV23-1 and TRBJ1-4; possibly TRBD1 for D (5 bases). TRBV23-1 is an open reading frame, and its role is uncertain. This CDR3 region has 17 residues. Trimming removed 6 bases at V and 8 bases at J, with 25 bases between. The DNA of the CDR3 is TGCGCCAGCAGAATCCGAGGGACCCCGCGGAAGAGGGAAAAACTGTTTTTT. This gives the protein CASRIRGTPRKREKLFF.

The CDR3 is CASSPGTGNTEAFF. CDR3 in DNA: TGTGCCAGCAGCCCCGGGACGGGGAACACTGAAGCTTTCTTT. This chain uses TRBV13 with TRBJ1-1; D perhaps matches TRBD1 (5 bases). V was pared by 5 bases and J by 1 base, with 11 bases between. The CDR3 length is 14 residues. The germline CDR1 and CDR2 sequences are PRHDT and FYEKMQ (reference sequence).

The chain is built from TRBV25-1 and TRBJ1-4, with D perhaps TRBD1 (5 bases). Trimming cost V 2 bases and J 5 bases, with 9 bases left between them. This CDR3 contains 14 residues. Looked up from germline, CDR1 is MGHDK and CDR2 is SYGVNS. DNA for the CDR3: TGTGCCAGCAGTGAAGGGGACTGGAATGAAAAACTGTTTTTT. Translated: CASSEGDWNEKLFF.

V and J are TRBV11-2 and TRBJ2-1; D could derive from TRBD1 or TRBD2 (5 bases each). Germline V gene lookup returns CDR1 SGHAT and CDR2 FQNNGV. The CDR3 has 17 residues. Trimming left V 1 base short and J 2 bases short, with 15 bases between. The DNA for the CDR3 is TGTGCCAGCAGCTTAGTTGGGACCCTGGGGCCCTACAATGAGCAGTTCTTC. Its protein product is CASSLVGTLGPYNEQFF.